The rows below give T cell receptor beta chains drawn from one sample of a study of cytomegalovirus exposure and HLA in healthy donors. Generated by immunoSEQ multiplex PCR, the TCRdb table keeps only in-frame clones and is missing some. The sample includes 200,000 to 250,000 clones, roughly 80% of them seen just once. Sequencing was performed on PBMCs. The receptor set was obtained from a girl aged 2-9 years in good health and CMV-seronegative. The CDR3 runs from the conserved cysteine through the conserved F or W. A D gene is named only where the DNA matches it firmly. Not every row has a clone size; where given, it reads once, few, many or a size class.

J gene: TRBJ1-2; V gene: TRBV11-2; D gene: TRBD1; clone size: -; CDR3 DNA: TGTGCCAGCAGCTTAGGAACCCGGGACAGGGTTAGTGGCTACACCTTC; CDR3 protein: CASSLGTRDRVSGYTF
J gene: TRBJ2-7; V gene: TRBV11-2; D gene: TRBD1; clone size: -; CDR3 DNA: TGTGCCAGCAGCTCGACCCTCGGGACAGTCGAGCAGTACTTC; CDR3 protein: CASSSTLGTVEQYF
J gene: TRBJ2-5; V gene: TRBV2; D gene: -; clone size: -; CDR3 DNA: TGTGCCAGCAGTGAATTAAAACTCGTCGACTTC; CDR3 protein: CASSELKLVDF
J gene: TRBJ2-1; V gene: TRBV5-1; D gene: TRBD2; clone size: -; CDR3 DNA: TGCGCCAGCAGCCTGGGGCGAGGGGAGGCACTAGCGGACAATGAGCAGTTCTTC; CDR3 protein: CASSLGRGEALADNEQFF
J gene: TRBJ2-7; V gene: TRBV12-5; D gene: -; clone size: -; CDR3 DNA: TGTGCTAGTGGGGTTACTAGGGCCTCTCCATCCTACGAGCAGTACTTC; CDR3 protein: CASGVTRASPSYEQYF
J gene: TRBJ1-1; V gene: TRBV28; D gene: -; clone size: -; CDR3 DNA: TGTGCCAGCAGTTTCGAGATAAACACTGAAGCTTTCTTT; CDR3 protein: CASSFEINTEAFF
J gene: TRBJ2-1; V gene: TRBV13; D gene: TRBD2; clone size: -; CDR3 DNA: TGTGCCAGCACGATTGCGAGCGGGGGGGCCTTCAATGAGCAGTTCTTC; CDR3 protein: CASTIASGGAFNEQFF
J gene: TRBJ1-2; V gene: TRBV7-9; D gene: -; clone size: once; CDR3 DNA: TGTGCCAGCAGCTTAGCCGGGGAGACCTCCTATGGCTACACCTTC; CDR3 protein: CASSLAGETSYGYTF
J gene: TRBJ1-3; V gene: TRBV5-1; D gene: -; clone size: -; CDR3 DNA: TGCGCCAGCAAAGAACAGCCAGACTCTGGAAACACCATATATTTT; CDR3 protein: CASKEQPDSGNTIYF
J gene: TRBJ1-1; V gene: TRBV6-5; D gene: -; clone size: few; CDR3 DNA: TGTGCCAGCAGTTACTCAGGCCCGGGCACTGAAGCTTTCTTT; CDR3 protein: CASSYSGPGTEAFF
J gene: TRBJ2-4; V gene: TRBV7-9; D gene: -; clone size: few; CDR3 DNA: TGTGCCAGCAGCTTATCGCGGACAGAGAAAAACATTCAGTACTTC; CDR3 protein: CASSLSRTEKNIQYF
J gene: TRBJ1-5; V gene: TRBV2; D gene: TRBD1; clone size: -; CDR3 DNA: TGTGCCAGCCGACCCCCGGGCAGGGGGGCATATCAGCCCCAGCATTTT; CDR3 protein: CASRPPGRGAYQPQHF
J gene: TRBJ2-3; V gene: TRBV5-1; D gene: -; clone size: -; CDR3 DNA: TGCGCCAGCACCCGGGATCCAGGAGATACGCAGTATTTT; CDR3 protein: CASTRDPGDTQYF
J gene: TRBJ1-2; V gene: TRBV6-6; D gene: TRBD1; clone size: -; CDR3 DNA: TGTGCCAGCTTCATATCGGGACAGAACTATGGCTACACCTTC; CDR3 protein: CASFISGQNYGYTF
J gene: TRBJ2-2; V gene: TRBV7-6; D gene: TRBD2; clone size: -; CDR3 DNA: TGTGCCAGCAGCTTAGAGGCGGCGGGAGGAGCCGGGGAGCTGTTTTTT; CDR3 protein: CASSLEAAGGAGELFF
J gene: TRBJ2-1; V gene: TRBV10-3; D gene: TRBD2; clone size: -; CDR3 DNA: TGTGCCATCAGTGGACTAGCGGGCAATGAGCAGTTCTTC; CDR3 protein: CAISGLAGNEQFF
J gene: TRBJ2-1; V gene: TRBV29-1; D gene: TRBD2; clone size: -; CDR3 DNA: TGCAGCTCCCAGCCGGGACTAGCGGGGGACAATGAGCAGTTCTTC; CDR3 protein: CSSQPGLAGDNEQFF
J gene: TRBJ2-7; V gene: TRBV5-1; D gene: -; clone size: once; CDR3 DNA: TGCGCCAGCAGCTTGCAGGATTCCTACGAGCAGTACTTC; CDR3 protein: CASSLQDSYEQYF
J gene: TRBJ1-2; V gene: TRBV19; D gene: TRBD1; clone size: -; CDR3 DNA: TGTGCCAGTAGTATAGCCGGACAGGGAGGAGGCTACACCTTC; CDR3 protein: CASSIAGQGGGYTF
J gene: TRBJ1-5; V gene: TRBV18; D gene: TRBD1; clone size: once; CDR3 DNA: TGTGCCAGCTCACCCCAGGGGGCTAGCAATCAGCCCCAGCATTTT; CDR3 protein: CASSPQGASNQPQHF
J gene: TRBJ2-7; V gene: TRBV6-6; D gene: -; clone size: -; CDR3 DNA: TGTGCCAGCCATGGCGGCTCCTACGAGCAGTACTTC; CDR3 protein: CASHGGSYEQYF
J gene: TRBJ2-6; V gene: TRBV5-1; D gene: -; clone size: once; CDR3 DNA: TGCGCCAGCAGCTTGGCCGATGGGGCGGGGGCCAACGTCCTGACTTTC; CDR3 protein: CASSLADGAGANVLTF
J gene: TRBJ2-1; V gene: TRBV30; D gene: TRBD2; clone size: -; CDR3 DNA: TGTGCCTGGACCCCATCCGGGGGACTAAATCTCTATGAGCAGTTCTTC; CDR3 protein: CAWTPSGGLNLYEQFF